The entry below describes one T cell receptor beta chain. Method: immunoSEQ multiplex PCR; TCRdb's copy keeps in-frame clones and lacks some. The table includes over 45,000 clones, roughly 90% detected once. This sample is part of a study of blood T cell repertoires in COVID-19. The TCR comes from a man aged 80 or over in a cohort sampled during active COVID-19. The specimen sequenced was peripheral blood.

The CDR3 DNA reads as TGTGCCAGCAGCCAAGATGCGGCCGGGCTTTCAAGGGGTGGCTACACCTTC. It encodes CASSQDAAGLSRGGYTF. This chain uses TRBV3-1 (or the pseudogene TRBV3-2) with TRBJ1-2, with D maybe TRBD1 (5 bases). The CDR3 has 17 residues. Trimming cost V 0 bases and J 7 bases, with 21 bases left between them. CDR1 is LGHDT, CDR2 YNNKEL, per germline (reference sequence).